The clone carrying this T cell receptor beta chain was seen only once. This record comes from a study of blood T cell repertoires in COVID-19. Per the authors' pipeline: By means of reference gene primer amplification, nucleated cell counts were estimated. The data were produced by immunoSEQ multiplex PCR, yet TCRdb's version contains in-frame clones alone and is incomplete. The V and J calls and clone size were taken over from that table, and D and trimming were inferred from the DNA. This table has a few hundred thousand clones, roughly 91% appearing once. Germline V gene data show CDR1 as KGHDR and CDR2 as SFDVKD. CDR3 length equals 16 residues. Trimming pared 4 bases from V and 1 base from J, leaving 14 bases between. Participant age was roughly 18 to 95 years, and participants resided in approximately 25 US areas. Participant reports of clinical history set cohort assignment.

Sequenced: PBMCs or T cells enriched from blood (not recorded which). This receptor was identified in a woman aged 60-75 years in a cohort exposed to, infected with or recovered from COVID-19 (not recorded which). The V call is TRBV24-1, the J call TRBJ2-3; D possibly corresponds to TRBD2 (6 bases). For the CDR3, the DNA is TGTGCCACCAGTGACCCGACCGGGGAGGGCACAGATACGCAGTATTTT. It encodes CATSDPTGEGTDTQYF.